These 12 T cell receptor beta chains originate from one sample sequenced in a study of somatic mutations in cytotoxic T cells in rheumatoid arthritis. Data came from immunoSEQ multiplex PCR; TCRdb stores just in-frame clones and leaves some out. Here the sample spans under 20,000 clones, 80% being singletons. The sample was CD8+ T cells sorted from blood. The receptors stem from an adult with rheumatoid arthritis.

This chain connects TRBV20-1 to TRBJ2-1; 7 bases align to TRBD1. Per germline, CDR1 DFQATT and CDR2 SNEGSKA (reference sequence). With 6 bases clipped from V and 9 bases from J, the junction kept 5 bases outside the gene matches. The CDR3 runs 11 residues. This chain's CDR3 is CSANRGSEQFF. The DNA for the CDR3 is TGCAGTGCAAACAGGGGAAGTGAGCAGTTCTTC.

In its sample, this clone was seen once. The CDR3 coding sequence is TGTGCCAGCAGCTTAGGACACCCTAGCGGAACCTACGAGCAGTACTTC. This sequence encodes CASSLGHPSGTYEQYF. The genes are TRBV7-9 and TRBJ2-7, with 7 bases lining up with TRBD2. V lost 1 base to trimming and J lost 2 bases; unmatched junction nucleotides: 8. Germline lookup yields CDR1 SEHNR and CDR2 FQNEAQ (reference sequence). The CDR3 contains 16 residues.

V usage is TRBV27 and J usage is TRBJ2-5; perhaps TRBD2 as D (5 bases). Germline CDR1 MNHEY, CDR2 SMNVEV (reference sequence). Trimming removed 4 bases at V and 4 bases at J, with 19 bases between. This CDR3 comprises 16 residues. The CDR3 spells CASSWRLGLQGETQYF. The CDR3 DNA reads as TGTGCCAGCAGTTGGAGGCTTGGCCTCCAAGGAGAGACCCAGTACTTC.

The V gene is TRBV5-6, the J gene TRBJ2-3; no definite D call. The germline V gene encodes CDR1 SGHDT and CDR2 YYEEEE. The V gene lost 7 bases and the J gene lost 0 bases, with 12 bases spanning the gap. The CDR3 totals 14 residues. CDR3 DNA sequence: TGTGCCAGCCGCTCCTATGGGAGCACAGATACGCAGTATTTT. Protein: CASRSYGSTDTQYF.

This rearrangement joins TRBV5-1 to TRBJ1-2; possibly TRBD1 for D (5 bases). CDR3 length: 17 amino acids. Germline assignment: CDR1 SGHRS and CDR2 YFSETQ. Trimming cost V 4 bases and J 7 bases, with 26 bases left between them. The DNA for the CDR3 is TGCGCCAGCAGCCTAGGCTTCAGTTCAGGGTATCAGGGTGGCTACACCTTC. Residues: CASSLGFSSGYQGGYTF. Filled out from reference TRBV5-1 and TRBJ1-2, the complete variable domain reads KAGVTQTPRYLIKTRGQQVTLSCSPISGHRSVSWYQQTPGQGLQFLFEYFSETQRNKGNFPGRFSGRQFSNSRSEMNVSTLELGDSALYLCASSLGFSSGYQGGYTFGSGTRLTVV.

V is TRBV10-3 and J is TRBJ1-4; 9 bases align to TRBD1. The CDR3 contains 15 residues. V gave up 3 bases and J gave up 8 bases; unmatched junction bases: 7. Per the germline V gene, CDR1 is ENHRY and CDR2 is SYGVKD. CDR3 region: CAISDGYRGQEKLFF. In DNA form, the CDR3 reads TGTGCCATCAGTGACGGGTACAGGGGGCAAGAAAAACTGTTTTTT.

The rearrangement links TRBV28 to TRBJ2-1; perhaps TRBD2 as D (6 bases). The CDR3 covers 15 residues. V was cut by 4 bases and J by 4 bases, with 14 bases left in between. Germline CDR1 MDHEN, CDR2 SYDVKM. CDR3 nucleotides: TGTGCCAGCAGTTCGGGGGACGTATTTTACAATGAGCAGTTCTTC. Translated, it gives CASSSGDVFYNEQFF.

The chain couples TRBV6-1 to TRBJ2-1, with D possibly being TRBD1 (6 bases). V was cut by 9 bases and J by 7 bases, with 13 bases left in between. The CDR3 covers 12 residues. Germline V CDR1 and CDR2: MNHNS, SASEGT. CDR3 amino acids: CASDRQANEQFF. For the CDR3, the DNA is TGTGCCAGTGACAGACAGGCTAATGAGCAGTTCTTC.

The chain couples TRBV7-8 to TRBJ2-1; perhaps TRBD1 as D (5 bases). Germline V gene data show CDR1 as SGHVS and CDR2 as FQNEAQ. V was shortened by 1 base and J by 0 bases, with 7 bases between the two germline ends. This CDR3 is built from 15 residues. The CDR3 DNA follows: TGTGCCAGCAGCTTAGGGGGCAACTCCTACAATGAGCAGTTCTTC. This encodes CASSLGGNSYNEQFF.

The rearrangement links TRBV5-1 to TRBJ1-1; D is possibly TRBD1 (5 bases). Per the germline V gene, CDR1 is SGHRS and CDR2 is YFSETQ. The CDR3 is made up of 18 amino acids. Trimming removed 0 bases from V and 0 bases from J, with 18 bases in between. CDR3 sequence: CASSLAGRVGILNTEAFF. Written as DNA, the CDR3 is TGCGCCAGCAGCTTGGCCGGCAGGGTCGGCATTTTGAACACTGAAGCTTTCTTT.

J is TRBJ2-7 and V is TRBV6-6; TRBD1 aligns across 9 bases. V was clipped by 3 bases and J by 4 bases; unmatched bases: 10. The CDR3 totals 16 residues. Germline values: CDR1 MNHNY, CDR2 SVGAGI (reference sequence). The CDR3 coding sequence is TGTGCCAGCAGTTATGATACAGGGGGCCCCCATTACGAGCAGTACTTC. Protein: CASSYDTGGPHYEQYF.

The chain combines TRBV5-1 with TRBJ2-5; a weak D match, TRBD2 (6 bases). Trimming left V 2 bases short and J 3 bases short, with 14 bases between. CDR3 length: 15 residues. CDR1 is SGHRS and CDR2 is YFSETQ in the germline V gene. The CDR3 nucleotides read TGCGCCAGCAGCTTCGCGGAGGGGCTTGAAGAGACCCAGTACTTC. It translates to CASSFAEGLEETQYF.